The 25 T cell receptor beta chains below were found in one sample sequenced in a study of cytomegalovirus exposure and HLA in healthy donors. Sequencing was performed with immunoSEQ multiplex PCR; in TCRdb, only in-frame clones are kept and a portion is missing. The sample has about 280,000 clones, 88% seen once. The sequenced material came from PBMCs. Receptor source: a young woman in good health and CMV-seronegative.

The chain carries TRBV5-1 and TRBJ2-1; TRBD2 is a possible D gene (5 bases). CDR3 length: 14 amino acids. V lost 2 bases, J lost 6 bases, and 12 bases lay in between. Germline V gene data show CDR1 as SGHRS and CDR2 as YFSETQ. The CDR3 protein is CASSFPSGLNEQFF. DNA for the CDR3: TGCGCCAGCAGCTTCCCCAGCGGTCTCAATGAGCAGTTCTTC.

V usage is TRBV5-1 and J usage is TRBJ2-1, with TRBD2 as a possible D gene (6 bases). The CDR3 runs 16 residues. Trimming cost V 3 bases and J 2 bases, with 15 bases left between them. CDR1 SGHRS and CDR2 YFSETQ come from the germline V gene. Here the CDR3 reads CASSWDASEPYNEQFF. The DNA of the CDR3 is TGCGCCAGCAGCTGGGACGCTAGCGAACCCTACAATGAGCAGTTCTTC.

This clone was detected once. The chain couples TRBV7-8 to TRBJ2-1; D is possibly TRBD1 (6 bases). CDR1 SGHVS and CDR2 FQNEAQ come from the germline V gene. The CDR3 runs 15 residues. V was shortened by 2 bases and J by 6 bases, with 14 bases between the two germline ends. CDR3 nucleotide sequence: TGTGCCAGCAGCTTATCTTTAGGGGGTTTCAATGAGCAGTTCTTC. Translated: CASSLSLGGFNEQFF.

The V call is TRBV18, the J call TRBJ2-1, with no clear D. With 3 bases removed from V and 10 bases from J, the gap between germline ends came to 13 bases. The length of the CDR3 is 13 residues. The germline V gene encodes CDR1 KGHSH and CDR2 LQKENI. The CDR3 DNA follows: TGTGCCAGCTCACCTGGAGAAATTGGCGAGCAGTTCTTC. This sequence encodes CASSPGEIGEQFF.

The rearrangement uses TRBV29-1 and TRBJ2-3; 8 bases map to TRBD1. With V trimmed by 3 bases and J by 0 bases, 8 bases remained unmatched. The CDR3 length is 16 residues. Germline V gene data show CDR1 as SQVTM and CDR2 as ANQGSEA. The CDR3 DNA reads TGCAGCGTTGACGGTCCCAGGGGGCTTAGCACAGATACGCAGTATTTT. Amino acids: CSVDGPRGLSTDTQYF.

This chain connects TRBV5-1 to TRBJ2-7, with TRBD2 as a possible D gene (5 bases). V was cut by 4 bases and J by 3 bases, with 14 bases left in between. Germline V gives CDR1 SGHRS, CDR2 YFSETQ. This CDR3 has 14 residues. This CDR3 reads CASSPDGVLYEQYF. Written as DNA, the CDR3 is TGCGCCAGCAGCCCGGACGGGGTCCTCTACGAGCAGTACTTC.

This clone was observed once. The genes are TRBV27 and TRBJ2-5; 10 bases fit TRBD2. Per germline, CDR1 MNHEY and CDR2 SMNVEV (reference sequence). The CDR3 runs to 21 residues. V was clipped by 2 bases and J by 9 bases; unmatched bases: 27. The CDR3: CASSLRGRASGSVKPQVAQYF. The CDR3 nucleotides read TGTGCCAGCAGTTTAAGAGGTCGAGCTAGCGGGAGTGTAAAACCCCAAGTGGCCCAGTACTTC.

This chain connects TRBV5-1 to TRBJ2-1; 8 bases fit TRBD2. CDR1 and CDR2 (germline): SGHRS, YFSETQ. This CDR3 contains 16 residues. J lost 4 bases, V lost 4 bases, and 10 bases had no gene match. In DNA, the CDR3 is TGCGCCAGCAGCCAAACTAGCGGACGGGTTTACAATGAGCAGTTCTTC. It is translated as CASSQTSGRVYNEQFF.

This clone was detected a few times. This chain joins TRBV28 and TRBJ2-7; the D is unclear. CDR3 length equals 12 residues. V lost 7 bases, J lost 0 bases, and 7 bases lay in between. Germline loops: CDR1 MDHEN, CDR2 SYDVKM. CDR3 amino acids: CASTSSSYEQYF. CDR3 nucleotide sequence: TGTGCCAGCACCTCGAGCTCCTACGAGCAGTACTTC.

The CDR3 loop reads CASSMTSGGGVDTQYF. DNA of the CDR3: TGTGCCAGTAGTATGACTAGCGGGGGAGGGGTAGATACGCAGTATTTT. The chain carries TRBV19 and TRBJ2-3; 12 bases align to TRBD2. The CDR3 extends over 16 amino acids. The germline V gene has CDR1 LNHDA and CDR2 SQIVND (reference sequence). With V trimmed by 3 bases and J by 5 bases, 6 bases remained unmatched.

The J gene is TRBJ2-3, the V gene TRBV27; 9 bases agree with TRBD1. Germline CDR1 reads MNHEY; CDR2 reads SMNVEV (reference sequence). The CDR3 is 15 amino acids. Losses at the gene ends were 5 bases for V and 2 bases for J; bases not matched to a gene: 5. The chain's CDR3 is CASSLRDRATDTQYF. CDR3 bases: TGTGCCAGCAGTCTCCGGGACAGGGCCACAGATACGCAGTATTTT.

This clone has a handful of counts. The V gene is TRBV6-1, the J gene TRBJ1-1, with 8 bases aligning to TRBD1. This CDR3 is built from 15 residues. J lost 11 bases, V lost 2 bases, and 13 bases had no gene match. The germline CDR1 and CDR2 sequences are MNHNS and SASEGT. The chain's CDR3 is CASSETLDRASWAFF. The CDR3 nucleotides read TGTGCCAGCAGTGAAACACTGGACAGGGCCTCTTGGGCTTTCTTT.

The CDR3 coding sequence is TGTGCCAGCAGCCCGGGACTAGTCTCCGAGCAGTACTTC. It yields the protein CASSPGLVSEQYF. The chain links TRBV6-6 to TRBJ2-7; 8 nucleotides line up with TRBD2. This CDR3 contains 13 residues. The junction had 7 bases not matched to a gene; V was cut back by 6 bases and J by 6 bases. Germline assignment: CDR1 MNHNY and CDR2 SVGAGI (reference sequence).

This clone is a singleton in its sample. V gene TRBV27 combines with J gene TRBJ2-7; D is unresolved. The CDR3 runs 14 residues. The germline CDR1 and CDR2 sequences are MNHEY and SMNVEV (reference sequence). The V end lost 2 bases, the J end lost 3 bases, and 11 bases lay between the germline ends. Here the CDR3 DNA reads TGTGCCAGCAGTTTACCGCCTGCCGGCTACGAGCAGTACTTC. Protein sequence: CASSLPPAGYEQYF.

This sequence joins TRBV6-6 and TRBJ2-7; D remains unclear. The CDR3 spans 12 residues. The germline CDR1 and CDR2 sequences are MNHNY and SVGAGI (reference sequence). V lost 5 bases and J lost 6, with 11 bases in between. The CDR3 coding sequence is TGTGCCAGCAGTGTCGGCACGGGCGAGCAGTACTTC. Translating it yields CASSVGTGEQYF.

The chain recombines TRBV28 with TRBJ1-2; 8 bases are shared with TRBD1. CDR3 length equals 13 residues. Germline values: CDR1 MDHEN, CDR2 SYDVKM. V lost 10 bases to trimming and J lost 4 bases; unmatched junction nucleotides: 8. The CDR3 protein is CATPGQAAYGYTF. In DNA, the CDR3 is TGTGCCACTCCGGGACAGGCTGCCTATGGCTACACCTTC.

The V and J genes are TRBV15 and TRBJ1-1; D is ambiguous. The germline CDR1 and CDR2 sequences are LNHNV and YYDKDF (reference sequence). The V end was cut by 5 bases, the J end by 0 bases, with 19 bases between. The CDR3 has 17 amino acids. The DNA of the CDR3 is TGTGCCACCAGCTCCCGCCCCCACGGGATCATGAACACTGAAGCTTTCTTT. This gives the protein CATSSRPHGIMNTEAFF. Full variable domain (outside the CDR3, taken from reference TRBV15 and TRBJ1-1): DAMVIQNPRYQVTQFGKPVTLSCSQTLNHNVMYWYQQKSSQAPKLLFHYYDKDFNNEADTPDNFQSRRPNTSFCFLDIRSPGLGDTAMYLCATSSRPHGIMNTEAFFGQGTRLTVV.

This sequence joins TRBV5-1 and TRBJ1-5, with TRBD1 matching over 8 bases. The germline gives CDR1 SGHRS, CDR2 YFSETQ. The CDR3 length is 14 residues. After removal of 4 bases from V and 6 bases from J, the junction contained 6 bases not matched to a gene. The CDR3 region is CASSPGQGGQPQHF. The CDR3 DNA reads TGCGCCAGCAGCCCAGGACAGGGAGGTCAGCCCCAGCATTTT.

The V gene is TRBV2, the J gene TRBJ2-7; weak D call: TRBD2 (5 bases). Trimming removed 7 bases from V and 0 bases from J, with 13 bases in between. CDR1 SNHLY and CDR2 FYNNEI come from the germline V gene. The CDR3 sequence is 14 residues long. The CDR3 sequence: CASKVSGSSYEQYF. CDR3 DNA sequence: TGTGCCAGCAAAGTATCGGGGAGCTCCTACGAGCAGTACTTC.

This clone was counted once. The conserved closing phenylalanine or tryptophan is absent in this CDR3, likely reflecting a read error. The limits of the CDR3 on the DNA are not certain, so only TCRdb's listed CDR3 is given. V and J are TRBV27 and TRBJ1-1. The CDR3 is 8 residues long, ends included. In germline, CDR1 is MNHEY, CDR2 SMNVEV (reference sequence). CDR3 in amino acids: CASSSGGC.

This clone was counted a few times. V and J are TRBV10-2 and TRBJ1-1; weak D call: TRBD1 (6 bases). Germline V gene sequence: CDR1 WSHSY, CDR2 SAAADI. Trimming shortened V by 6 bases and J by 4 bases, and 15 bases separated the two germline ends. The CDR3 extends over 14 amino acids. Written as DNA, the CDR3 is TGCGCCAGCAGGGGGGGGCGCGGGGCCACTGAAGCTTTCTTT. Translated, it gives CASRGGRGATEAFF.

The CDR3: CASNSWEGREQFF. In DNA form, the CDR3 reads TGTGCCAGCAATTCTTGGGAGGGCCGTGAGCAGTTCTTC. The chain combines TRBV28 with TRBJ2-1; TRBD2 matches at 7 bases. The junction had 9 bases not matched to a gene; V was cut back by 7 bases and J by 9 bases. Germline V gives CDR1 MDHEN, CDR2 SYDVKM. The CDR3 contains 13 residues.

This chain uses TRBV6-5 with TRBJ1-2; D is perhaps TRBD1 (6 bases). Germline V gives CDR1 MNHEY, CDR2 SVGAGI. V was trimmed by 2 bases and J by 6 bases, leaving 10 bases between them. The CDR3 has 13 amino acids. The CDR3 bases are TGTGCCAGCAGTTACGCGGGGGCAAATGGCTACACCTTC. It is translated as CASSYAGANGYTF.

A note on this clone: Other nucleotide sequences in the sample specify the same CDR3. The chain recombines TRBV5-1 with TRBJ1-1; D perhaps matches TRBD1 (5 bases). Trimming stripped 4 bases from V and 3 bases from J, with 13 bases between. Germline values: CDR1 SGHRS, CDR2 YFSETQ. This CDR3 is built from 14 residues. This chain's CDR3 is CASSTRGGYTEAFF. CDR3 coding DNA: TGCGCCAGCAGCACTAGGGGAGGGTACACTGAAGCTTTCTTT.

The chain uses TRBV5-4 and TRBJ1-1; 9 bases are a match to TRBD1. This CDR3 has 13 amino acids. Germline values: CDR1 SGHNT, CDR2 YYREEE (reference sequence). With V trimmed by 4 bases and J by 6 bases, 4 bases remained unmatched. As DNA, the CDR3 is TGTGCCAGCAGCGTCACAGGGGGCGCTGAAGCTTTCTTT. Residues: CASSVTGGAEAFF.